This is a list of T cell receptor beta chains from one sample in a study of T-cell reconstitution after alpha-beta-depleted transplantation in children. TCRdb passed the PCR reads through MiXCR, listing each CDR3 protein once. Of fewer than 400,000 distinct CDR3 sequences listed, roughly 20% are singletons. Sequencing used PBMCs from the stem cell graft donor, obtained from the stem cell graft. Source of these receptors: a human donor who donated a stem cell graft to a child with acute myeloid leukemia. Both conserved end residues are part of each CDR3. The D gene is left open where the match is weak.

j_gene: TRBJ2-1; v_gene: TRBV10-3; d_gene: .; CDR3aa: CAIRLPGENEQFF
j_gene: TRBJ2-5; v_gene: TRBV2; d_gene: .; CDR3aa: CAPGGTGQEETQYF
j_gene: TRBJ1-6; v_gene: TRBV10-3; d_gene: .; CDR3aa: CAIRGGQSNSPLHF
j_gene: TRBJ1-6; v_gene: TRBV6-1; d_gene: .; CDR3aa: CASSPSDDGNSPLHF
j_gene: TRBJ2-4; v_gene: TRBV4-2; d_gene: TRBD1; CDR3aa: CASSQGRGQGGDIQYF
j_gene: TRBJ2-1; v_gene: TRBV6-1; d_gene: TRBD1; CDR3aa: CASRNGQAGNEQFF
j_gene: TRBJ2-7; v_gene: TRBV3-1; d_gene: .; CDR3aa: CASSQTRGLRYEQYF
j_gene: TRBJ2-7; v_gene: TRBV20-1; d_gene: TRBD1; CDR3aa: CSAFETGTGVGEQYF
j_gene: TRBJ2-3; v_gene: TRBV5-1; d_gene: .; CDR3aa: CASSLGSPDTQYF
j_gene: TRBJ2-1; v_gene: TRBV7-2; d_gene: .; CDR3aa: CASSLVGLREGEQFF
j_gene: TRBJ1-6; v_gene: TRBV7-8; d_gene: .; CDR3aa: CASSFGTIDPLHF
j_gene: TRBJ2-3; v_gene: TRBV20-1; d_gene: TRBD2; CDR3aa: CSALIAGDRNTQYF
j_gene: TRBJ1-2; v_gene: TRBV12-3/TRBV12-4; d_gene: .; CDR3aa: CASSLSFGARDVF
j_gene: TRBJ1-2; v_gene: TRBV12-3/TRBV12-4; d_gene: TRBD1; CDR3aa: CASSFGDRRTNYGYTF
j_gene: TRBJ1-2; v_gene: TRBV24-1; d_gene: TRBD1; CDR3aa: CATSDQGQGNYGYTF
j_gene: TRBJ1-6; v_gene: TRBV28; d_gene: .; CDR3aa: CASTRPQGRNSPLHF
j_gene: TRBJ1-1; v_gene: TRBV12-3/TRBV12-4; d_gene: .; CDR3aa: CASSLGPGSEAFF
j_gene: TRBJ2-1; v_gene: TRBV5-6; d_gene: .; CDR3aa: CASSLGSWQFF
j_gene: TRBJ1-1; v_gene: TRBV5-1; d_gene: TRBD1; CDR3aa: CASSTQGARATEAFF
j_gene: TRBJ2-1; v_gene: TRBV3-1; d_gene: .; CDR3aa: CASSQDVYEQFF
j_gene: TRBJ2-3; v_gene: TRBV15; d_gene: TRBD2; CDR3aa: CATSKGLAGGDTQYF
j_gene: TRBJ2-3; v_gene: TRBV25-1; d_gene: .; CDR3aa: CASSDSGPTDTQYF
j_gene: TRBJ2-2; v_gene: TRBV12-3/TRBV12-4; d_gene: .; CDR3aa: CAFPKARPRAGELFF
j_gene: TRBJ2-7; v_gene: TRBV7-9; d_gene: .; CDR3aa: CASSLAGSASDYEQYF
j_gene: TRBJ1-1; v_gene: TRBV15; d_gene: .; CDR3aa: CATSRDANTEAFF
j_gene: TRBJ2-6; v_gene: TRBV6-5; d_gene: .; CDR3aa: CASSYSGLNSGANVLTF
j_gene: TRBJ2-7; v_gene: TRBV12-3/TRBV12-4; d_gene: .; CDR3aa: CASSYNTDYEQYF
j_gene: TRBJ2-5; v_gene: TRBV10-3; d_gene: .; CDR3aa: CAISEQGEGETQYF
j_gene: TRBJ2-2; v_gene: TRBV12-3/TRBV12-4; d_gene: TRBD2; CDR3aa: CASNIAGPNGELFF
j_gene: TRBJ2-7; v_gene: TRBV15; d_gene: .; CDR3aa: CATSSRNEQYF
j_gene: TRBJ2-5; v_gene: TRBV10-2; d_gene: TRBD2; CDR3aa: CATSSGSRQETQYF
j_gene: TRBJ1-2; v_gene: TRBV25-1; d_gene: .; CDR3aa: CASSETGLNYGYTF
j_gene: TRBJ2-7; v_gene: TRBV20-1; d_gene: TRBD2; CDR3aa: CSARALAGGTYEQYF
j_gene: TRBJ2-2; v_gene: TRBV7-2; d_gene: TRBD1; CDR3aa: CASILEGAGSGELFF
j_gene: TRBJ2-3; v_gene: TRBV11-2; d_gene: TRBD1; CDR3aa: CASSFRQGLDTQYF
j_gene: TRBJ2-3; v_gene: TRBV20-1; d_gene: TRBD2; CDR3aa: CSARSEREGLYTQYF
j_gene: TRBJ2-1; v_gene: TRBV9; d_gene: TRBD1; CDR3aa: CASSVSQGAVEQFF
j_gene: TRBJ2-1; v_gene: TRBV28; d_gene: TRBD2; CDR3aa: CASRRRTSGHNEQFF
j_gene: TRBJ2-1; v_gene: TRBV6-4; d_gene: TRBD1; CDR3aa: CASSPGQENNEQFF
j_gene: TRBJ2-5; v_gene: TRBV20-1; d_gene: TRBD2; CDR3aa: CSARGLARQETQYF
j_gene: TRBJ1-4; v_gene: TRBV10-3; d_gene: .; CDR3aa: CAIRGSVNEKLFF
j_gene: TRBJ1-5; v_gene: TRBV5-6; d_gene: .; CDR3aa: CASSWTPNSNQPQHF
j_gene: TRBJ2-1; v_gene: TRBV2; d_gene: .; CDR3aa: CASSEGGALYNEQFF
j_gene: TRBJ1-2; v_gene: TRBV20-1; d_gene: .; CDR3aa: CSASGGQNGYTF